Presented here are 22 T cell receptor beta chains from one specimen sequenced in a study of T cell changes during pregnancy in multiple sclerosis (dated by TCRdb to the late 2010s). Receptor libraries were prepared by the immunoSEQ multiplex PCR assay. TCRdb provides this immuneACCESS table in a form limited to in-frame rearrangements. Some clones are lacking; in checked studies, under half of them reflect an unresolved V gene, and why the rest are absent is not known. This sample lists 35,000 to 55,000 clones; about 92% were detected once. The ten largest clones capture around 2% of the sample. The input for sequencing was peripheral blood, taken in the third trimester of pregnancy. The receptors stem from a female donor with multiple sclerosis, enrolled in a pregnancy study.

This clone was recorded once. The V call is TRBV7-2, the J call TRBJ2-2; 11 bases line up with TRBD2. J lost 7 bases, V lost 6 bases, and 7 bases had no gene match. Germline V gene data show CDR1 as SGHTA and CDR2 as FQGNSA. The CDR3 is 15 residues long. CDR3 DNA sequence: TGTGCCAGCAGACTAGCGGGGGTCGGAATCGGGGAGCTGTTTTTT. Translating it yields CASRLAGVGIGELFF.

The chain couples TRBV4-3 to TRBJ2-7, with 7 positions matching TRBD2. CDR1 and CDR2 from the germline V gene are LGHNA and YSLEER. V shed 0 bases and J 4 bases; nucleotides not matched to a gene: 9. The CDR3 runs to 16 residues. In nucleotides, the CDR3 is TGCGCCAGCAGCCAAGATCTGACTAGCATTTGGTACGAGCAGTACTTC. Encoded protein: CASSQDLTSIWYEQYF.

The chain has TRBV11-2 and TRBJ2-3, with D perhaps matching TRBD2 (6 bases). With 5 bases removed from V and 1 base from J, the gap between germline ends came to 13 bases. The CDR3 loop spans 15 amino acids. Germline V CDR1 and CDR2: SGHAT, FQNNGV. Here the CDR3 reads CASSPGRGGTDTQYF. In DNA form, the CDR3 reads TGTGCCAGCAGCCCCGGGCGGGGAGGCACAGATACGCAGTATTTT. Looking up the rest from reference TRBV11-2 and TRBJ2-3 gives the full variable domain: EAGVAQSPRYKIIEKRQSVAFWCNPISGHATLYWYQQILGQGPKLLIQFQNNGVVDDSQLPKDRFSAERLKGVDSTLKIQPAKLEDSAVYLCASSPGRGGTDTQYFGPGTRLTVL.

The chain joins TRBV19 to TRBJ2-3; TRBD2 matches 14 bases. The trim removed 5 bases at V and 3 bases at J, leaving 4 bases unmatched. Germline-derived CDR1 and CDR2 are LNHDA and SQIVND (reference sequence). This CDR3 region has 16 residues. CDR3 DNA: TGTGCCAGTAGTCCGGGACTAGCGGGAGTAACAGATACGCAGTATTTT. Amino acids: CASSPGLAGVTDTQYF. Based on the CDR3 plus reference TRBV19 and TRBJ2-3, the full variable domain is DGGITQSPKYLFRKEGQNVTLSCEQNLNHDAMYWYRQDPGQGLRLIYYSQIVNDFQKGDIAEGYSVSREKKESFPLTVTSAQKNPTAFYLCASSPGLAGVTDTQYFGPGTRLTVL.

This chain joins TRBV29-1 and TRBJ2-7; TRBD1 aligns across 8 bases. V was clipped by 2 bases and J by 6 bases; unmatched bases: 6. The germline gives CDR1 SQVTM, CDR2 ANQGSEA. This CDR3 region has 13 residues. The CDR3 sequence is CSVEYRGIGEQYF. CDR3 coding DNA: TGCAGCGTTGAATACAGGGGGATAGGCGAGCAGTACTTC.

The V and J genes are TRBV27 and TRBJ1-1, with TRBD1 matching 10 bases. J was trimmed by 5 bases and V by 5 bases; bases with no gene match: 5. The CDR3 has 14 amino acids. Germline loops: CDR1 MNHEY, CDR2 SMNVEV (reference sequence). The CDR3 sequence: CASSPRGQGTEAFF. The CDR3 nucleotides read TGTGCCAGCAGTCCTAGGGGACAGGGGACTGAAGCTTTCTTT.

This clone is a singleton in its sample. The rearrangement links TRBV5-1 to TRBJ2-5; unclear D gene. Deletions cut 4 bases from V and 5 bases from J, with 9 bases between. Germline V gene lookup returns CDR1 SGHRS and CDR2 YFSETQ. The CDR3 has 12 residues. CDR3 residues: CASSPLGETQYF. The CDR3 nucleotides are TGCGCCAGCAGCCCTCTCGGGGAGACCCAGTACTTC. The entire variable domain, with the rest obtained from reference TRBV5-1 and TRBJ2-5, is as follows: KAGVTQTPRYLIKTRGQQVTLSCSPISGHRSVSWYQQTPGQGLQFLFEYFSETQRNKGNFPGRFSGRQFSNSRSEMNVSTLELGDSALYLCASSPLGETQYFGPGTRLLVL.

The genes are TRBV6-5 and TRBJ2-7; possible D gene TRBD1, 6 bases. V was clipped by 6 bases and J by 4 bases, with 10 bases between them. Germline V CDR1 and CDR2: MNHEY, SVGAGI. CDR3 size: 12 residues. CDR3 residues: CASSDRIYEQYF. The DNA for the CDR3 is TGTGCCAGCAGCGACAGGATATACGAGCAGTACTTC.

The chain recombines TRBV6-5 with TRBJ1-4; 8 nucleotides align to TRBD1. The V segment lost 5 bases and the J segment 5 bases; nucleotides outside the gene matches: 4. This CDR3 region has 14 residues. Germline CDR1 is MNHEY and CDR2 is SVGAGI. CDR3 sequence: CASSRDRPNEKLFF. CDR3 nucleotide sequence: TGTGCCAGCAGTAGGGACAGGCCCAATGAAAAACTGTTTTTT.

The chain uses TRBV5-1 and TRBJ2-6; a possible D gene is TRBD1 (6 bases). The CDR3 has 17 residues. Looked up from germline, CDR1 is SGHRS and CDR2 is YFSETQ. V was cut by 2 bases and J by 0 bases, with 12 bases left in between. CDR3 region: CASSFTGSSSGANVLTF. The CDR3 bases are TGCGCCAGCAGCTTTACAGGGTCCAGCTCTGGGGCCAACGTCCTGACTTTC.

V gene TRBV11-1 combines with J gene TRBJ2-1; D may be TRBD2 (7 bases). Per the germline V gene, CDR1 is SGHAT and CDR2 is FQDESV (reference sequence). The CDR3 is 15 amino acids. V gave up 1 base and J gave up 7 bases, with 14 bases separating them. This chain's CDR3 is CASSLGVGGQNEQFF. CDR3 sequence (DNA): TGTGCCAGCAGCTTAGGGGTCGGGGGGCAAAATGAGCAGTTCTTC.

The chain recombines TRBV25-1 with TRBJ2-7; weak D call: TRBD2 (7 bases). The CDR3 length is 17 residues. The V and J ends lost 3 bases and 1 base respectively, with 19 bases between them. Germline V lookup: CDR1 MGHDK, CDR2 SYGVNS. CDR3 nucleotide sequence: TGTGCCAGCAGTGACCCTGGGGGCGGGAGCTCTTCCTACGAGCAGTACTTC. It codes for CASSDPGGGSSSYEQYF.

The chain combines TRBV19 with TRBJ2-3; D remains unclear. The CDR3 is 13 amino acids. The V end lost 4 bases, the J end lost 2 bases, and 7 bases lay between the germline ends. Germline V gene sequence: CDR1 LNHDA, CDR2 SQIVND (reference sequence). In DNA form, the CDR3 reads TGTGCCAGTAGTAGGGCGCTCACAGATACGCAGTATTTT. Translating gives CASSRALTDTQYF.

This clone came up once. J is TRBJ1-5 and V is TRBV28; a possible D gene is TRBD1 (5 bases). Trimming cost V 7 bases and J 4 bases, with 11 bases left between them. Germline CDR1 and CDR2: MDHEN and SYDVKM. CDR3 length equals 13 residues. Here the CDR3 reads CASTSRTNQPQHF. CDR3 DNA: TGTGCCAGCACGTCCCGGACAAATCAGCCCCAGCATTTT.

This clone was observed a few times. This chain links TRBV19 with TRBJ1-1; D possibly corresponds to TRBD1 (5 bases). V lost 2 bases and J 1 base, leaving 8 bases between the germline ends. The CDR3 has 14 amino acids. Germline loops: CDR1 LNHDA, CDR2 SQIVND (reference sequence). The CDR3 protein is CASSISTENTEAFF. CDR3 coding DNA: TGTGCCAGTAGTATATCGACAGAGAACACTGAAGCTTTCTTT.

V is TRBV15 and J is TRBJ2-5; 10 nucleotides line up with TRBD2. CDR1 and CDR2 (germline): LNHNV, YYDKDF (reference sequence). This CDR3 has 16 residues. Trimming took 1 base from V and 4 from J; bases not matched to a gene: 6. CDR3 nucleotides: TGTGCCACCAGCAGAGGGGCTAGCGGGAGAGGAGAGACCCAGTACTTC. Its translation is CATSRGASGRGETQYF. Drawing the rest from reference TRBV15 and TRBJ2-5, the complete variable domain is DAMVIQNPRYQVTQFGKPVTLSCSQTLNHNVMYWYQQKSSQAPKLLFHYYDKDFNNEADTPDNFQSRRPNTSFCFLDIRSPGLGDTAMYLCATSRGASGRGETQYFGPGTRLLVL.

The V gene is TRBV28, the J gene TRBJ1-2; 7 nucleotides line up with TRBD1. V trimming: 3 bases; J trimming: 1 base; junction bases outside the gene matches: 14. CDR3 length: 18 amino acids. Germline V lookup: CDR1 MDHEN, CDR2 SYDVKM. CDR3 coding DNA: TGTGCCAGCAGTTTGCTGGACAGGATAAACAGAAGTAACTATGGCTACACCTTC. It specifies CASSLLDRINRSNYGYTF.

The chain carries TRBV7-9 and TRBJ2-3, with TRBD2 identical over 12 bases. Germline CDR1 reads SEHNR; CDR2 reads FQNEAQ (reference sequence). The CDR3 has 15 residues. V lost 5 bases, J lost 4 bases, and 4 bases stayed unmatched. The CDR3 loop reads CASSRTSGISDTQYF. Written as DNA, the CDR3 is TGTGCCAGCAGCAGGACTAGCGGGATTTCAGATACGCAGTATTTT.

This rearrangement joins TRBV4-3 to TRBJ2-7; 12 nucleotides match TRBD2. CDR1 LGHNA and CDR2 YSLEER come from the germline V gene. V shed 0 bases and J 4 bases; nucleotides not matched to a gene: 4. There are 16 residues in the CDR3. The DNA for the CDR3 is TGCGCCAGCAGCCAAGAGGGGACTAGCGGGTATTACGAGCAGTACTTC. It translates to CASSQEGTSGYYEQYF.

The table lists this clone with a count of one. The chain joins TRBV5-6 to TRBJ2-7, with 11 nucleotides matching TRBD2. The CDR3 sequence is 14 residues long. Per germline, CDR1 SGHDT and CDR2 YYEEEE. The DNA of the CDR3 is TGTGCCAGCAGCACGACCCCGACTAGCGGGACCCCAATCGTG. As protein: CASSTTPTSGTPIV.

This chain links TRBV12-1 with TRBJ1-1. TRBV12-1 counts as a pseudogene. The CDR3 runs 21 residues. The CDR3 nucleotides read TGTGCCAGCAGTCTAAATAATAGCTCGGAGCCCGGGGAAGATGGTACCCCTGAAGCTTTCTTT. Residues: CASSLNNSSEPGEDGTPEAFF.

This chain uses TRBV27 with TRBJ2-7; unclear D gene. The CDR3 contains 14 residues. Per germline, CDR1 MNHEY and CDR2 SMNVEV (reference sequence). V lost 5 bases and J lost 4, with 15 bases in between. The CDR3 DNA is TGTGCCAGCAGTGCCCGACTTATGGGTTACGAGCAGTACTTC. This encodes CASSARLMGYEQYF.